This is a list of T cell receptor beta chains from one sample in a study of OX40 agonist ivuxolimab in advanced cancers. Profiling relied on immunoSEQ multiplex PCR, and the TCRdb table lists in-frame clones only, not all of them. Here the sample spans some 70,000 clones, about 91% being singletons. The sequenced sample was CD4+ or CD8+ T cells sorted from blood, obtained in a trial of the OX40 agonist ivuxolimab. The origin of the receptors is an adult with an advanced solid tumor such as melanoma, head and neck, liver or kidney cancer. The CDR3 runs from the conserved cysteine through the conserved F or W. The order of the fields is D gene, clone size, V gene, J gene, CDR3 protein, CDR3 DNA. D genes are given only for firm matches. A row's size may be missing; if present it is once, few, many or a size class.

-,-,TRBV27,TRBJ2-7,CASSPTPGPRSAYEQYF,TGTGCCAGCAGTCCAACCCCCGGGCCTCGATCCGCCTACGAGCAGTACTTC
TRBD2,once,TRBV19,TRBJ2-7,CASTPGGGSYEQYF,TGTGCCAGTACCCCTGGGGGGGGTTCTTACGAGCAGTACTTC
-,once,TRBV6-6,TRBJ2-3,CASSPPGTDTQYF,TGTGCCAGCAGCCCGCCGGGGACAGATACGCAGTATTTT
TRBD1,-,TRBV18,TRBJ1-5,CASSTTGGGGQPQHF,TGTGCCAGCTCAACCACAGGGGGTGGAGGTCAGCCCCAGCATTTT
-,-,TRBV18,TRBJ2-7,CASSPGQDSYEQYF,TGTGCCAGCTCACCGGGGCAGGACTCCTACGAGCAGTACTTC
-,-,TRBV11-2,TRBJ2-2,CASSLVQDTGELFF,TGTGCCAGCAGCTTAGTGCAGGACACCGGGGAGCTGTTTTTT
TRBD1,once,TRBV27,TRBJ1-4,CASSDRGVGEKLFF,TGTGCCAGCAGTGACAGGGGAGTAGGTGAAAAACTGTTTTTT
-,-,TRBV7-2,TRBJ2-2,CASSFPDRITGELFF,TGTGCCAGCAGCTTCCCCGACAGGATCACCGGGGAGCTGTTTTTT
TRBD1,-,TRBV6-5,TRBJ2-7,CASSQTWTGPYEQYF,TGTGCCAGCAGCCAAACTTGGACAGGGCCCTACGAGCAGTACTTC
TRBD1,-,TRBV6-5,TRBJ1-2,CASSYRPDRGFGYTF,TGTGCCAGCAGTTACCGACCCGACAGGGGTTTTGGCTACACCTTC
-,-,TRBV11-3,TRBJ2-1,CASSFGFYSSYNEQFF,TGTGCCAGCAGTTTCGGGTTCTATTCATCCTACAATGAGCAGTTCTTC
TRBD2,-,TRBV10-1,TRBJ2-7,CASSPGTSAGEQYF,TGCGCCAGCAGTCCCGGGACTAGCGCGGGGGAGCAGTACTTC
TRBD1,-,TRBV18,TRBJ1-3,CASQKQGPGNTIYF,TGTGCCAGCCAGAAACAGGGGCCTGGAAACACCATATATTTT
TRBD1,-,TRBV10-3,TRBJ2-3,CAISARTGVTDTQYF,TGTGCCATCAGTGCGCGGACAGGGGTCACAGATACGCAGTATTTT
TRBD2,-,TRBV30,TRBJ2-1,CAWSVLGGGVYNEQFF,TGTGCCTGGAGTGTACTGGGCGGGGGGGTGTACAATGAGCAGTTCTTC
-,-,TRBV6-4,TRBJ2-3,CASSRSWASGADTQYF,TGTGCCAGCAGTCGCTCTTGGGCCAGCGGCGCAGATACGCAGTATTTT
-,-,TRBV14,TRBJ2-2,CASSRVRRVGGNTGELFF,TGTGCCAGCAGTAGAGTACGAAGGGTTGGAGGAAACACCGGGGAGCTGTTTTTT
TRBD1,-,TRBV13,TRBJ1-4,CASSYRGTGRGTTNEKLFF,TGTGCCAGCAGCTATAGGGGGACAGGGAGGGGCACAACTAATGAAAAACTGTTTTTT
-,-,TRBV6-1,TRBJ1-4,CASTLTVGLEKLFF,TGTGCCAGCACCCTGACAGTTGGGCTTGAAAAACTGTTTTTT
-,-,TRBV21-1,TRBJ2-1,CASSKVVEASGRYNEQFF,TGTGCCAGCAGCAAAGTAGTAGAAGCTAGCGGAAGATACAATGAGCAGTTCTTC
-,-,TRBV7-9,TRBJ1-1,CASSLAGVMNTEAFF,TGTGCCAGCAGCTTAGCAGGGGTGATGAACACTGAAGCTTTCTTT
-,once,TRBV6-5,TRBJ1-1,CASSGNTEAFF,TGTGCCTCTTCCGGGAACACTGAAGCTTTCTTT
-,-,TRBV7-2,TRBJ2-2,CASSLVGPPNTGELFF,TGTGCCAGCAGCTTAGTTGGACCGCCGAACACCGGGGAGCTGTTTTTT
TRBD1,few,TRBV4-1,TRBJ2-6,CASSHMQGAAGANVLTF,TGCGCCAGCAGCCACATGCAGGGGGCGGCTGGGGCCAACGTCCTGACTTTC
-,-,TRBV19,TRBJ1-1,CASSISTGNTEAFF,TGTGCCAGTAGTATAAGCACAGGGAACACTGAAGCTTTCTTT
TRBD1,-,TRBV30,TRBJ2-3,CAYGQGGTDTQYF,TGTGCCTATGGACAGGGAGGCACAGATACGCAGTATTTT
-,-,TRBV2,TRBJ1-2,CASSEARVFAYGYTF,TGTGCCAGCAGTGAAGCGCGAGTATTCGCCTATGGCTACACCTTC
TRBD1,-,TRBV4-1,TRBJ1-5,CASSQQGSGGQPQHF,TGCGCCAGCAGCCAACAAGGATCAGGGGGTCAGCCCCAGCATTTT
TRBD1,-,TRBV6-6,TRBJ2-3,CASLGYVGGGGTQYF,TGTGCCAGCCTGGGTTATGTAGGGGGCGGCGGTACGCAGTATTTT
-,-,TRBV9,TRBJ2-1,CASSVGGSYNEQFF,TGTGCCAGCAGCGTAGGGGGTTCCTACAATGAGCAGTTCTTC
-,-,TRBV5-1,TRBJ2-5,CATYRERETQYF,TGCGCCACGTACAGGGAGCGAGAGACCCAGTACTTC
-,-,TRBV5-1,TRBJ1-1,CASSLAYGMNTEAFF,TGCGCCAGCAGCTTGGCGTACGGGATGAACACTGAAGCTTTCTTT
-,-,TRBV7-9,TRBJ2-3,CASSLIDTQYF,TGTGCCAGCAGCTTAATAGATACGCAGTATTTT
-,-,TRBV2,TRBJ1-6,CASSGDSPLHF,TGTGCCAGCAGTGGGGATTCACCCCTCCACTTT
-,-,TRBV4-2,TRBJ2-2,CASSQDGVTGELFF,TGTGCCAGCAGCCAAGATGGGGTAACCGGGGAGCTGTTTTTT
-,-,TRBV5-1,TRBJ2-2,CASSPSTLNTGELFF,TGCGCCAGCAGCCCATCCACTTTGAACACCGGGGAGCTGTTTTTT
TRBD1,once,TRBV19,TRBJ2-1,CASSPEGTGVFEQFF,TGTGCCAGTAGTCCAGAGGGGACAGGGGTCTTTGAGCAGTTCTTC
TRBD2,-,TRBV19,TRBJ2-7,CASSTFGLAGRREQYF,TGTGCCAGTAGTACCTTCGGACTAGCGGGCCGGAGAGAGCAGTACTTC
TRBD2,-,TRBV7-6,TRBJ2-7,CASSLGGGSYEQYF,TGTGCCAGCAGCCTCGGGGGAGGGTCCTACGAGCAGTACTTC
-,-,TRBV6-5,TRBJ2-5,CASSYRPQETQYF,TGTGCCAGCAGTTACCGGCCCCAAGAGACCCAGTACTTC
TRBD2,-,TRBV7-8,TRBJ2-7,CASSNGGGESYEQYF,TGTGCCAGCAGCAACGGGGGAGGGGAATCCTACGAGCAGTACTTC
-,-,TRBV9,TRBJ2-3,CASSVASDTQYF,TGTGCCAGCAGCGTAGCGTCAGATACGCAGTATTTT